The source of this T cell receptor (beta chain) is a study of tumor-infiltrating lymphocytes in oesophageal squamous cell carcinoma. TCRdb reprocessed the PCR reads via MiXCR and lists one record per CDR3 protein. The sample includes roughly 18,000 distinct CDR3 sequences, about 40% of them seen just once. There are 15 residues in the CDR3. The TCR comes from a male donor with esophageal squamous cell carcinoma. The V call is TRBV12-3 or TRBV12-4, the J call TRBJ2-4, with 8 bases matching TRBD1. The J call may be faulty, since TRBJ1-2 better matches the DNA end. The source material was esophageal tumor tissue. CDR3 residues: CASRGYRGSNYGYTF. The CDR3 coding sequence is TGTGCCAGCAGGGGATACAGGGGGTCTAACTATGGCTACACCTTC.